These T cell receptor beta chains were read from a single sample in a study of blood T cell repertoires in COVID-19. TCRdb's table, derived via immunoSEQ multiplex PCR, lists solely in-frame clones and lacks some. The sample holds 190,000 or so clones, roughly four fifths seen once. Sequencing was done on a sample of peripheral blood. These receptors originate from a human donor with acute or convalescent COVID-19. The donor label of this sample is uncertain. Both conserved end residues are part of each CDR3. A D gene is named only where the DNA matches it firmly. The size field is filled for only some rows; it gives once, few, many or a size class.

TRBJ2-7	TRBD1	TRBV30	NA	TGTGCCTGGAGGGGGACAGGGCTCTCCTACGAGCAGTACTTC	CAWRGTGLSYEQYF
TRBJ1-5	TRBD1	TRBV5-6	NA	TGTGCCAGCACTCTCGGGACAGTTAATCAGCCCCAGCATTTT	CASTLGTVNQPQHF
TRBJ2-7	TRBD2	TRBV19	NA	TGTGCCAGTAGTATAGATGCGGCGGGAGGGAGACGGGTGCAGTACTTC	CASSIDAAGGRRVQYF
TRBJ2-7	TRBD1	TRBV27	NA	TGTGCCAGCAGTTTATCCGGGACAGGGGCCGGTAGGGAGCAGTACTTC	CASSLSGTGAGREQYF
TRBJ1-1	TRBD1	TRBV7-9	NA	TGTGCCAGCAGCATACAGGGGGCCACTGAAGCTTTCTTT	CASSIQGATEAFF
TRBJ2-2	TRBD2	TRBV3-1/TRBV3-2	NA	TGTGCCAGCAGCCAAGATCGGGGGGGTAACGGGGAGCTGTTTTTT	CASSQDRGGNGELFF
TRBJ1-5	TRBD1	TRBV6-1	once	TGTGCCAGCAGTGAATTAGGGGGCGCCGGATGGGGCAATCAGCCCCAGCATTTT	CASSELGGAGWGNQPQHF
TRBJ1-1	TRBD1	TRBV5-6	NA	TGTGCCAGCAGCAAAGAACAGGGGGCTGAAGCTTTCTTT	CASSKEQGAEAFF
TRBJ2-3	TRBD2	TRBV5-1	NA	TGCGCCAGCAGCTTGCAGGGGACTAGCGGAACAGATACGCAGTATTTT	CASSLQGTSGTDTQYF
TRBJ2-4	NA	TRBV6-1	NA	TGTGCCAGCAGTGAAGCTTTCGGGGTGGGAGCCAAAAACATTCAGTACTTC	CASSEAFGVGAKNIQYF
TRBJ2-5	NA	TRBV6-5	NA	TGTGCCAGCAGTTACTCGAGCGCGGTAAAAGAGACCCAGTACTTC	CASSYSSAVKETQYF
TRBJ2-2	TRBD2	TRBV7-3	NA	TGTGCCAGTGGACTAGCGGGTCACACCGGGGAGCTGTTTTTT	CASGLAGHTGELFF
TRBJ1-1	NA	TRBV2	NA	TGTGCCAGCAGTTTAGGGGCTAACACTGAAGCTTTCTTT	CASSLGANTEAFF
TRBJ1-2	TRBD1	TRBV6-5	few	TGTGCCAGTAAACCGGGACAGGGGAACTATGGCTACACCTTC	CASKPGQGNYGYTF
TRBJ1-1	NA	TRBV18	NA	TGTGCCAGCTCACCACAGGAGGGAATGAACACTGAAGCTTTCTTT	CASSPQEGMNTEAFF
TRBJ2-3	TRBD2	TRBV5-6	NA	TGTGCCAGCAGCTTTTTTGGAGCGGGAGGGGGCACAGATACGCAGTATTTT	CASSFFGAGGGTDTQYF
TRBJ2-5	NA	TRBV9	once	TGTGCCAGCAGCCTCTCTAGCTCCGGGGGAGAGACCCAGTACTTC	CASSLSSSGGETQYF
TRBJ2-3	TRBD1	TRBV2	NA	TGTGCCAGCCACTCCATTACAGGGGAGATCAGAGATACGCAGTATTTT	CASHSITGEIRDTQYF